The 19 T cell receptor beta chains below all came from one sample that was sequenced in a study of blood T cell repertoires in COVID-19 (dated by TCRdb to about 2020). The library was generated by the immunoSEQ multiplex PCR assay. Here the immuneACCESS table is served through TCRdb, limited to in-frame sequences with V and J called. Missing clones are a known gap in these copies; in checked studies unresolved V genes cover under half, and the rest lacks a known reason. This sample is represented by tens of thousands of clones; 90% of them were singletons. Jointly, the top ten make up about 4.9% of the sample. The sample taken for sequencing was peripheral blood. The receptors derive from a human donor in a cohort sampled during active COVID-19.

The chain links TRBV5-4 to TRBJ2-1, with D unresolved. Trimming took off 1 base at V and 7 bases at J, with 12 bases between the two ends. The CDR3 totals 14 residues. The germline CDR1 and CDR2 sequences are SGHNT and YYREEE (reference sequence). CDR3 region: CASSLWSGVNEQFF. DNA of the CDR3: TGTGCCAGCAGCTTGTGGTCGGGTGTGAATGAGCAGTTCTTC. Together with reference TRBV5-4 and TRBJ2-1, the CDR3 gives the full variable domain: ETGVTQSPTHLIKTRGQQVTLRCSSQSGHNTVSWYQQALGQGPQFIFQYYREEENGRGNFPPRFSGLQFPNYSSELNVNALELDDSALYLCASSLWSGVNEQFFGPGTRLTVL.

The chain uses TRBV5-8 and TRBJ1-5, with D perhaps matching TRBD1 (6 bases). Germline CDR1 reads SGHTS; CDR2 reads YDEGEE. The V and J ends lost 5 bases and 7 bases respectively, with 13 bases between them. The CDR3 runs 13 residues. DNA of the CDR3: TGTGCCAGCAGGCGAGAACAGGGCCAGCCCCAGCATTTT. Translation: CASRREQGQPQHF.

The chain has TRBV30 and TRBJ1-5; a weak D match, TRBD1 (6 bases). The CDR3 contains 15 residues. The germline V gene has CDR1 GTSNPN and CDR2 SVGIG (reference sequence). V lost 4 bases, J lost 0 bases, and 13 bases lay in between. This chain's CDR3 is CAWNQQGYSNQPQHF. Here the CDR3 DNA reads TGTGCCTGGAACCAACAGGGATATAGCAATCAGCCCCAGCATTTT.

The chain combines TRBV5-1 with TRBJ1-4; D remains unclear. Trimming removed 0 bases at V and 0 bases at J, with 9 bases between. In germline, CDR1 is SGHRS, CDR2 YFSETQ. The length of the CDR3 is 16 residues. CDR3 in DNA: TGCGCCAGCAGCTTGGGAGCGAGACCAACTAATGAAAAACTGTTTTTT. Translating gives CASSLGARPTNEKLFF.

The rearrangement links TRBV20-1 to TRBJ2-3; a weak D match, TRBD2 (5 bases). Per the germline V gene, CDR1 is DFQATT and CDR2 is SNEGSKA (reference sequence). V lost 7 bases and J 5 bases, leaving 10 bases between the germline ends. The CDR3 is 11 residues long. CDR3 residues: CSGTREDTQYF. In DNA, the CDR3 is TGCAGTGGAACCCGGGAAGATACGCAGTATTTT.

V usage is TRBV7-9 and J usage is TRBJ2-1; 7 bases are shared with TRBD2. With V trimmed by 5 bases and J by 3 bases, 16 bases remained unmatched. There are 18 residues in the CDR3. Germline CDR1 reads SEHNR; CDR2 reads FQNEAQ (reference sequence). CDR3 nucleotide sequence: TGTGCCAGCAGCGTAGGCGGGCTAGCGGAGGCCCTCTACAATGAGCAGTTCTTC. Translation gives CASSVGGLAEALYNEQFF.

The chain is built from TRBV5-1 and TRBJ2-5, with D uncertain. The CDR3 extends over 13 amino acids. Germline V gene lookup returns CDR1 SGHRS and CDR2 YFSETQ. V shed 7 bases and J shed 4 bases, with 14 bases lying between them. DNA for the CDR3: TGCGCCAGCGCCCGCGCCGAATCAGAGACCCAGTACTTC. As protein: CASARAESETQYF.

The chain has TRBV5-1 and TRBJ2-7; D may be TRBD2 (5 bases). Germline assignment: CDR1 SGHRS and CDR2 YFSETQ. V was trimmed by 0 bases and J by 7 bases, leaving 20 bases between them. This CDR3 has 16 residues. The chain's CDR3 is CASSLDSSGSSGEQYF. The CDR3 DNA reads as TGCGCCAGCAGCTTGGATTCTTCTGGCAGCTCGGGGGAGCAGTACTTC.

This chain links TRBV5-5 with TRBJ2-7, with 8 bases lining up with TRBD1. This CDR3 region has 13 residues. In germline, CDR1 is SGHKS, CDR2 YYEKEE (reference sequence). Trimming removed 2 bases from V and 6 bases from J; junction bases left unmatched: 4. The CDR3 bases are TGTGCCAGCAGCTTCCAGGGGGCGAGCGAGCAGTACTTC. Encoded protein: CASSFQGASEQYF.

This sequence joins TRBV5-6 and TRBJ1-3; TRBD1 agrees at 8 bases. The V gene end was trimmed by 4 bases and the J gene end by 1 base; junction bases not matched to a gene: 4. CDR3 length equals 15 residues. Looked up from germline, CDR1 is SGHDT and CDR2 is YYEEEE. The CDR3 here is CASSPDRGSGNTIYF. CDR3 nucleotides: TGTGCCAGCAGCCCCGACAGGGGATCTGGAAACACCATATATTTT.

Here the CDR3 DNA reads TGTGCCACGGGACTTCACTATGGCTACACCTTC. This sequence encodes CATGLHYGYTF. This sequence joins TRBV6-5 and TRBJ1-2; a weak D match, TRBD1 (5 bases). This CDR3 has 11 amino acids. Trimming stripped 10 bases from V and 3 bases from J, with 9 bases between. The germline V gene has CDR1 MNHEY and CDR2 SVGAGI.

This chain connects TRBV30 to TRBJ2-7, with D tentatively TRBD1 (5 bases). Germline CDR1 and CDR2: GTSNPN and SVGIG (reference sequence). Trimming removed 5 bases from V and 5 bases from J, with 13 bases in between. The CDR3 has 12 amino acids. For the CDR3, the DNA is TGTGCCTGGCAGGGTTCTACCCACGAGCAGTACTTC. Translation: CAWQGSTHEQYF. The variable domain in full, completed from reference TRBV30 and TRBJ2-7, reads SQTIHQWPATLVQPVGSPLSLECTVEGTSNPNLYWYRQAAGRGLQLLFYSVGIGQISSEVPQNLSASRPQDRQFILSSKKLLLSDSGFYLCAWQGSTHEQYFGPGTRLTVT.

This chain uses TRBV5-1 with TRBJ2-7; 7 nucleotides align to TRBD2. The length of the CDR3 is 15 residues. The germline gives CDR1 SGHRS, CDR2 YFSETQ. With V trimmed by 4 bases and J by 7 bases, 14 bases remained unmatched. The CDR3 is CASSQGLTESREQYF. CDR3 coding DNA: TGCGCCAGCAGCCAGGGACTAACCGAAAGTAGGGAGCAGTACTTC.

The rearrangement links TRBV10-2 to TRBJ2-1, with 7 bases aligning to TRBD1. Trimming at V came to 6 bases and at J to 8 bases, leaving 10 bases not matched to a gene. Germline V lookup: CDR1 WSHSY, CDR2 SAAADI. The CDR3 has 14 residues. This CDR3 is CASRGGNNMYEQFF. In nucleotides, the CDR3 is TGCGCCAGCAGAGGGGGCAATAATATGTATGAGCAGTTCTTC.

The V and J genes are TRBV5-6 and TRBJ2-3; 9 bases are a match to TRBD1. The V segment lost 4 bases and the J segment 1 base; nucleotides outside the gene matches: 10. Germline V gives CDR1 SGHDT, CDR2 YYEEEE. The CDR3 runs to 17 residues. The CDR3 sequence is CASSTRWTGVGTDTQYF. The CDR3 nucleotides read TGTGCCAGCAGCACACGCTGGACAGGGGTGGGCACAGATACGCAGTATTTT.

V is TRBV9 and J is TRBJ2-6; possibly TRBD2 for D (6 bases). The CDR3 has 14 amino acids. CDR1 and CDR2 from the germline V gene are SGDLS and YYNGEE. V was clipped by 5 bases and J by 1 base, with 7 bases between them. CDR3 loop: CASRSGSGANVLTF. The CDR3 DNA reads as TGTGCCAGCAGAAGCGGGTCTGGGGCCAACGTCCTGACTTTC.

The chain links TRBV5-6 to TRBJ2-5; 12 bases are a match to TRBD2. V shed 5 bases and J 3 bases; nucleotides not matched to a gene: 8. This CDR3 is 16 amino acids long. CDR1 SGHDT and CDR2 YYEEEE come from the germline V gene. The CDR3 sequence is CASRRSGLAGKETQYF. CDR3 coding DNA: TGTGCCAGCAGAAGATCAGGACTAGCGGGGAAAGAGACCCAGTACTTC.

This sequence joins TRBV9 and TRBJ1-2; D may be TRBD1 (6 bases). Looked up from germline, CDR1 is SGDLS and CDR2 is YYNGEE. Trimming stripped 3 bases from V and 4 bases from J, with 10 bases between. The CDR3 covers 13 residues. CDR3 protein: CASSAGVGYGYTF. The CDR3 region has the DNA TGTGCCAGCAGCGCAGGGGTTGGCTATGGCTACACCTTC.

The chain combines TRBV25-1 with TRBJ1-3; 10 bases map to TRBD1. Trimming removed 3 bases from V and 5 bases from J; junction bases left unmatched: 10. CDR3 length: 17 amino acids. CDR1 is MGHDK and CDR2 is SYGVNS in the germline V gene. The CDR3, as DNA: TGTGCCAGCAGTGAGTTGGGACAGGGGCTGAATCGAAACACCATATATTTT. This translates into CASSELGQGLNRNTIYF.